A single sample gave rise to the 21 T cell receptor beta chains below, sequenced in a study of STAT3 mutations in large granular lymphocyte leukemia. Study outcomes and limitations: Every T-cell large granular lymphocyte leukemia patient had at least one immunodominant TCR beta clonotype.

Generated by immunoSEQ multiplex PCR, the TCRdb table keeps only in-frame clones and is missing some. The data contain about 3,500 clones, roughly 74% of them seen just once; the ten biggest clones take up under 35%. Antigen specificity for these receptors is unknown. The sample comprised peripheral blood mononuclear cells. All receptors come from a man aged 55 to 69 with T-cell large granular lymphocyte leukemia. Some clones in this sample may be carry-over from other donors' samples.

Here the CDR3 DNA reads TGTGCCAGCTCTCAATACAGGGTCACAATAGAGACCCAGTACTTC. This encodes CASSQYRVTIETQYF. The rearrangement links TRBV7-9 to TRBJ2-5; a weak D match, TRBD1 (6 bases). The CDR3 is 15 residues long. Germline lookup yields CDR1 SEHNR and CDR2 FQNEAQ (reference sequence). V was shortened by 8 bases and J by 4 bases, with 20 bases between the two germline ends. The full variable domain, its missing parts supplied by reference TRBV7-9 and TRBJ2-5, is DTGVSQNPRHKITKRGQNVTFRCDPISEHNRLYWYRQTLGQGPEFLTYFQNEAQLEKSRLLSDRFSAERPKGSFSTLEIQRTEQGDSAMYLCASSQYRVTIETQYFGPGTRLLVL.

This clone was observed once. The CDR3 DNA reads TGTGCCAGCAGTACCACCATAACTGGACAAAGTCGGGCCAACGTCCTGACTTTC. Amino acids: CASSTTITGQSRANVLTF. This chain uses TRBV25-1 with TRBJ2-6; D is perhaps TRBD1 (5 bases). Germline loops: CDR1 MGHDK, CDR2 SYGVNS. The CDR3 totals 18 residues. Deletions cut 5 bases from V and 5 bases from J, with 22 bases between.

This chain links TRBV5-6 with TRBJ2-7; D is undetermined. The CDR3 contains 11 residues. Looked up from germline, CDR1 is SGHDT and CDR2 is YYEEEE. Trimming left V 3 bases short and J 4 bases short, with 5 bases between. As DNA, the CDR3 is TGTGCCAGCAGCTCACTGTACGAGCAGTACTTC. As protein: CASSSLYEQYF.

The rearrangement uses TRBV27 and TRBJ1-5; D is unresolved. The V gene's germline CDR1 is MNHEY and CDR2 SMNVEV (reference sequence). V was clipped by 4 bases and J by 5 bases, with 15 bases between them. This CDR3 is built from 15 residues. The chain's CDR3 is CASSSTGPYHQPQHF. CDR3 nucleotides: TGTGCCAGCAGTTCCACTGGCCCTTACCATCAGCCCCAGCATTTT.

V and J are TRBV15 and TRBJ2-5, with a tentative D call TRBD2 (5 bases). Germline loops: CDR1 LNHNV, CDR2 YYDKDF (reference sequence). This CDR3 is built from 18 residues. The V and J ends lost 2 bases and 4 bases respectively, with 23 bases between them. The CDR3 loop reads CATSRYVDVLADLETQYF. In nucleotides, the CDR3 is TGTGCCACCAGCAGATACGTCGACGTGCTAGCCGATCTAGAGACCCAGTACTTC.

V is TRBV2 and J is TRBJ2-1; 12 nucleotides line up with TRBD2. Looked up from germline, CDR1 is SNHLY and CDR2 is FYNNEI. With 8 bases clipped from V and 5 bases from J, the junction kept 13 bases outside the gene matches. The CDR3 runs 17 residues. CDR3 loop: CASLRTSGVTRDNEQFF. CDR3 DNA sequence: TGTGCCAGCTTGAGGACTAGCGGGGTCACACGAGACAATGAGCAGTTCTTC.

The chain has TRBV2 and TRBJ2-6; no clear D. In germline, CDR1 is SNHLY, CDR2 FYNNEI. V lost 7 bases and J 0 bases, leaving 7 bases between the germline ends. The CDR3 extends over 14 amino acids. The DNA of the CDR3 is TGTGCCAGCAACACCCCCTCTGGGGCCAACGTCCTGACTTTC. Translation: CASNTPSGANVLTF.

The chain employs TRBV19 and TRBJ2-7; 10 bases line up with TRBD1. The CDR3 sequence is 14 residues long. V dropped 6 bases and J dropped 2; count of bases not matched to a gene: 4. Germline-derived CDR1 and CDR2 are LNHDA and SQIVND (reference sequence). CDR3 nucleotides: TGTGCCAGTAGCGCGGGACAGGGGCCCTACGAGCAGTACTTC. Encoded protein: CASSAGQGPYEQYF.

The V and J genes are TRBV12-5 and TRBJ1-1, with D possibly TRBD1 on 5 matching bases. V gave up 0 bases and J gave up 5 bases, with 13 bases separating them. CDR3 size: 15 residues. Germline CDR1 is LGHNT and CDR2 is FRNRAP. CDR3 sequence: CASGLVYGALTEAFF. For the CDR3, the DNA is TGTGCTAGTGGTTTGGTTTACGGGGCACTGACTGAAGCTTTCTTT. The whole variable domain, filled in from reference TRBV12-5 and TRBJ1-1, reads DARVTQTPRHKVTEMGQEVTMRCQPILGHNTVFWYRQTMMQGLELLAYFRNRAPLDDSGMPKDRFSAEMPDATLATLKIQPSEPRDSAVYFCASGLVYGALTEAFFGQGTRLTVV.

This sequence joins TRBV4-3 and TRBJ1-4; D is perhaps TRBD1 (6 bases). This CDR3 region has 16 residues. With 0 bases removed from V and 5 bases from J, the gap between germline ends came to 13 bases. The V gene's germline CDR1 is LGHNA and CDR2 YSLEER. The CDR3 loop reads CASSQDLGGGNEKLFF. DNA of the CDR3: TGCGCCAGCAGCCAAGATTTGGGAGGGGGAAATGAAAAACTGTTTTTT.

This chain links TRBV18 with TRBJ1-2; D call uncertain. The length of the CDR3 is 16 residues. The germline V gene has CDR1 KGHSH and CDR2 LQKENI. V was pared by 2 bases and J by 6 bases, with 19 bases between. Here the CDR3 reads CASSPSTAVLPHGYTF. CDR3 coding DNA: TGTGCCAGCTCACCAAGTACGGCAGTCCTTCCCCATGGCTACACCTTC.

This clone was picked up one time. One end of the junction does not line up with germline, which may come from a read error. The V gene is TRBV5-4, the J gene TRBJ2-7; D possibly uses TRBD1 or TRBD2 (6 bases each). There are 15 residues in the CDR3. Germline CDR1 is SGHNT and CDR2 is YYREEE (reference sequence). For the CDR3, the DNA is TGTGCCAGCAGCTTGGATCTGGACAGCGGGTACGGGCAGTACTTC. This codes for CASSLDLDSGYGQYF.

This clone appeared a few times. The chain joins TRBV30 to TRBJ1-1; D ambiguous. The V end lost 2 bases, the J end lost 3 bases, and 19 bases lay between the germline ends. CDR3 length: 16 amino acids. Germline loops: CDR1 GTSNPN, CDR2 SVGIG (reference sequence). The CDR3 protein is CAWSPRKSGIDTEAFF. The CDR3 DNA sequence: TGTGCCTGGAGTCCCCGGAAGTCCGGGATTGACACTGAAGCTTTCTTT.

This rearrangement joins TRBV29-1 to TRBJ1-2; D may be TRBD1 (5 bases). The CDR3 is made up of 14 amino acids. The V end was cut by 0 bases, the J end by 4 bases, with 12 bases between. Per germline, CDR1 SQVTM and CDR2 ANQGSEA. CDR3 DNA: TGCAGCGTTGAAGATCGAAGGGGTTCCTATGGCTACACCTTC. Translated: CSVEDRRGSYGYTF.

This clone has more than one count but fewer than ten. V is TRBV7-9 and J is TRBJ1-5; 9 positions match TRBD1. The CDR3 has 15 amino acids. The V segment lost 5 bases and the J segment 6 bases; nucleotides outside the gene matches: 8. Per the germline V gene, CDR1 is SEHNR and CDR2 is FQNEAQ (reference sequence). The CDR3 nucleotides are TGTGCCAGCAGCGTACAGGGGGCGCAAGGTCAGCCCCAGCATTTT. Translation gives CASSVQGAQGQPQHF.

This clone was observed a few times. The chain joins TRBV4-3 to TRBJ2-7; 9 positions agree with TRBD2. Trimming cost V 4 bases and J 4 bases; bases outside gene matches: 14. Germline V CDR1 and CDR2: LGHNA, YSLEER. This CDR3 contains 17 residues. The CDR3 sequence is CASSPSGVAGGGYEQYF. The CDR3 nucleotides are TGCGCCAGCAGCCCCTCCGGGGTGGCGGGAGGGGGTTACGAGCAGTACTTC.

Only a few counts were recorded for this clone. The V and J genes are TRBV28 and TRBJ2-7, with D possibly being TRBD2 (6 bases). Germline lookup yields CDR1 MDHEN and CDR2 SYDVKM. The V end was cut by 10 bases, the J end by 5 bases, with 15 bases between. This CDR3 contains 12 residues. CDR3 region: CATEWRGHEQYF. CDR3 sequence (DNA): TGTGCCACCGAGTGGAGGGGCCACGAGCAGTACTTC. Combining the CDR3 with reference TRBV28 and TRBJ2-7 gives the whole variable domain DVKVTQSSRYLVKRTGEKVFLECVQDMDHENMFWYRQDPGLGLRLIYFSYDVKMKEKGDIPEGYSVSREKKERFSLILESASTNQTSMYLCATEWRGHEQYFGPGTRLTVT.

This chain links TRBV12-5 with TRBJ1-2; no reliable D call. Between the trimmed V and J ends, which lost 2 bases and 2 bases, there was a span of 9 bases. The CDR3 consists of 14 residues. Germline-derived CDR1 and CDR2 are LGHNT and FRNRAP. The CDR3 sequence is CASGLPGFNYGYTF. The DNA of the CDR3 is TGTGCTAGTGGTTTGCCGGGATTCAACTATGGCTACACCTTC.

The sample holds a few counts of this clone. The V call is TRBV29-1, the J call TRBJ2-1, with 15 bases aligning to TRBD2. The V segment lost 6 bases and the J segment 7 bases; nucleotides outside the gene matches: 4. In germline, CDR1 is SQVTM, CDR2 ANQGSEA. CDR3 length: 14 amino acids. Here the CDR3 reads CSVRGLAGGNEQFF. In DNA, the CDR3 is TGCAGCGTCCGTGGACTAGCGGGAGGGAATGAGCAGTTCTTC.

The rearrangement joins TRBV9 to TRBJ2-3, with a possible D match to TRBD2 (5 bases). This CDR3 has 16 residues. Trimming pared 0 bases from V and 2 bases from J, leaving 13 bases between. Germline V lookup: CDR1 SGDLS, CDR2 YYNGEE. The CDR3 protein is CASSVGSRADTDTQYF. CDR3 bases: TGTGCCAGCAGCGTAGGTTCGAGGGCCGACACAGATACGCAGTATTTT.

In DNA, the CDR3 is TGTGCCAGCTCACACATAGCGGGGGCTGAGACCCAGTACTTC. Residues: CASSHIAGAETQYF. J is TRBJ2-5 and V is TRBV18; 9 bases match TRBD2. Germline V gene sequence: CDR1 KGHSH, CDR2 LQKENI. The trim removed 4 bases at V and 5 bases at J, leaving 5 bases unmatched. This CDR3 contains 14 residues.